This T cell receptor beta chain emerged from a study of molecular identifiers for immune sequencing clone quantification. Study conclusions and caveats: Clones exceeding 20 RNA copies carried over 99% of effector molecules but under 1% of naive-cell molecules.

V lost 6 bases, J lost 8 bases, and 8 bases lay in between. CDR3 length equals 11 residues. Bulk TCR libraries used previously described methods and listed TCR primers. From the PCR reads, TCRdb called clonotypes with MiXCR, one entry per CDR3 protein. The sample consists of 85,000 to 100,000 distinct CDR3 sequences, over 20% of them appearing once. For this clonotype: Antigen specificity is unknown. With a much larger clone just one base away, this may be a read error.

The sequence was obtained from a human donor in good health. Some libraries in this study had Jurkat cell RNA spiked in. Sequencing was performed on naive CD8+ T cells from blood, with Jurkat cell RNA spiked in. The subset denotes: FACS-sorted CD8+CD4-CCR7+CD45RA+ naive T cells. The chain is built from TRBV12-3 or TRBV12-4 and TRBJ2-1, with D hard to call. CDR3 bases: TGTGCCAGCAGAGGATACGATGAGCAGTTCTTC. Translating it yields CASRGYDEQFF.